This T cell receptor (beta chain) was identified in a study of vaccination and CD4 T cells after COVID-19. The overall study: SARS-CoV-2 PCR on nasal swabs had been positive for the convalescent patients; several were mild and one was severe. Notes on the study in general: The analysis of convalescent patients involved relatively few individuals and lacked early post-infection timepoints.

V dropped 8 bases and J dropped 7 bases, with 18 bases sitting between them. The CDR3 sequence is 14 residues long. From germline, CDR1 is DFQATT and CDR2 SNEGSKA (reference sequence). The treatment was: approximately 10-day PBMC culture with coronavirus spike peptide pools or control peptides (ViraFEST assay). The Oncomine TCR Beta short-read assay generated sequence data from the DNA of cultured CD4+ T cells. A single record per CDR3 protein comes from TCRdb applying MiXCR to the PCR reads. Altogether roughly 20,000 distinct CDR3 sequences are present, roughly 54% being singletons, with the ten largest covering approximately 9%. This clonotype was seen a handful of times. What it recognizes is unknown.

The receptor was isolated from a human donor who had recovered from COVID-19. Sequencing was done on a sample of CD4+ T cells from blood, cultured in vitro. The chain links TRBV20-1 to TRBJ1-6, with a possible D match to TRBD1 (6 bases). In DNA, the CDR3 is TGCAGTACAAAGGGAGGAGGGACAAATTCACCCCTCCACTTT. Its translation: CSTKGGGTNSPLHF.